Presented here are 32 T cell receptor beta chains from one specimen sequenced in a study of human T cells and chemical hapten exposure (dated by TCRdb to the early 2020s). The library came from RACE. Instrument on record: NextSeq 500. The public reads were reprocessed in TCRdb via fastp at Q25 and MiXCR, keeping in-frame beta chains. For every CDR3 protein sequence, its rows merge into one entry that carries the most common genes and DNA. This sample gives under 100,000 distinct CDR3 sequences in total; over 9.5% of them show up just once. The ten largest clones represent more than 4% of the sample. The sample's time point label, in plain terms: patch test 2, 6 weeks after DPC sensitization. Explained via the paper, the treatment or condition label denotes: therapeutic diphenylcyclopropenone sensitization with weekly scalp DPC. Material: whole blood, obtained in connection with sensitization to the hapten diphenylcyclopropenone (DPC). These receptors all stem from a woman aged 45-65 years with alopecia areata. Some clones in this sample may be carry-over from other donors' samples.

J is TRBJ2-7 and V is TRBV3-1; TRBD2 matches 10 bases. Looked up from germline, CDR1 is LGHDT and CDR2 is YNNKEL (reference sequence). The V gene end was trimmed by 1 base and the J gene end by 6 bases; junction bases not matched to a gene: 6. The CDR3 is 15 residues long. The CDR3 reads CASSQALAGVGEQYF. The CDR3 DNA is TGTGCCAGCAGCCAAGCCCTAGCGGGAGTAGGCGAGCAGTACTTC.

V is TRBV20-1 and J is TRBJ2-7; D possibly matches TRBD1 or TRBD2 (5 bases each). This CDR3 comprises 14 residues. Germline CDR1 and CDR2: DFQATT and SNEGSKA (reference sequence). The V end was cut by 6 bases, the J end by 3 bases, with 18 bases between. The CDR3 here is CSATTARADYEQYF. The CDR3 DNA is TGCAGTGCAACGACAGCCCGAGCGGACTACGAGCAGTACTTC.

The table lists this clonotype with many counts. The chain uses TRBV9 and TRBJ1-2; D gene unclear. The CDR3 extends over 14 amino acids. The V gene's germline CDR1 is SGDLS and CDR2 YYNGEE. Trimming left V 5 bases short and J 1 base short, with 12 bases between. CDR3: CASRNLGDNYGYTF. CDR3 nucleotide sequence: TGTGCCAGCAGGAATCTAGGAGATAACTATGGCTACACCTTC.

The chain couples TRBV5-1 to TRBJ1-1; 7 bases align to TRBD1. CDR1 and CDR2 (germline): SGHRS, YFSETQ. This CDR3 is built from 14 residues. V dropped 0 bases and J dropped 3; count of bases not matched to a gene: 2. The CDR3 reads CASSLDRGHTEAFF. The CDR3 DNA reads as TGCGCCAGCAGCTTGGACAGGGGTCACACTGAAGCTTTCTTT.

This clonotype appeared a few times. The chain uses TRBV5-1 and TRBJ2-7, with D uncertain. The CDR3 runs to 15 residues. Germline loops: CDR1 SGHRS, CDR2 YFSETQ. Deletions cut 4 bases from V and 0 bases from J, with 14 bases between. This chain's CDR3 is CASSPVVGYSYEQYF. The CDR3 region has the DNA TGCGCCAGCAGCCCTGTGGTCGGGTACTCCTACGAGCAGTACTTC.

The CDR3 region is CASSLGTVLYNEQFF. The CDR3 nucleotides are TGTGCCAGCAGTTTGGGGACAGTTCTATACAATGAGCAGTTCTTC. The J gene is TRBJ2-1, the V gene TRBV28, with 7 positions matching TRBD1. Trimming at V came to 3 bases and at J to 4 bases, leaving 6 bases not matched to a gene. This CDR3 region has 15 residues. Germline lookup yields CDR1 MDHEN and CDR2 SYDVKM.

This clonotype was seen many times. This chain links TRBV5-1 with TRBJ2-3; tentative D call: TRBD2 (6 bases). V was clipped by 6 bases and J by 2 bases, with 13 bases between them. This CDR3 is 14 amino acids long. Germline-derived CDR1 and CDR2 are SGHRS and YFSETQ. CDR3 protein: CASTSGGSTDTQYF. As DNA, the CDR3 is TGCGCCAGCACCTCCGGAGGGTCCACAGATACGCAGTATTTT.

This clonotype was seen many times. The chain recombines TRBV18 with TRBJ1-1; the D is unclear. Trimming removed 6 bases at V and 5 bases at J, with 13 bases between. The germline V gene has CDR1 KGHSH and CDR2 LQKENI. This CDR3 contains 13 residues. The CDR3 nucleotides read TGTGCCAGCTCCCCGACCGATAGGACTGAAGCTTTCTTT. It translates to CASSPTDRTEAFF.

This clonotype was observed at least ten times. CDR3: CSVAGANVLTF. In nucleotides, the CDR3 is TGCAGCGTTGCCGGGGCCAACGTCCTGACTTTC. The chain joins TRBV29-1 to TRBJ2-6, with D unclear. Trimming took 4 bases from V and 4 from J, leaving 2 bases between them. This CDR3 is built from 11 residues. Germline CDR1 and CDR2: SQVTM and ANQGSEA.

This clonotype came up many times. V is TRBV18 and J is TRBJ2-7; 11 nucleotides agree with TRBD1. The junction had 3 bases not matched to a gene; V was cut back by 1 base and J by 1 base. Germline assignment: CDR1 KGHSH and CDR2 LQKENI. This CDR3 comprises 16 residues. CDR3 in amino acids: CASSPRGQGASYEQYF. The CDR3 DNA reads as TGTGCCAGCTCACCACGCGGACAGGGGGCATCCTACGAGCAGTACTTC.

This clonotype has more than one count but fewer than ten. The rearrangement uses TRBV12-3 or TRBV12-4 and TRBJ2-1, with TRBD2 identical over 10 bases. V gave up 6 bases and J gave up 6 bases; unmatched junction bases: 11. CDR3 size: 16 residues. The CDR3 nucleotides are TGTGCCAGCAGCTTTCCCTCTAGCGGGAGAGGCAATGAGCAGTTCTTC. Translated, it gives CASSFPSSGRGNEQFF.

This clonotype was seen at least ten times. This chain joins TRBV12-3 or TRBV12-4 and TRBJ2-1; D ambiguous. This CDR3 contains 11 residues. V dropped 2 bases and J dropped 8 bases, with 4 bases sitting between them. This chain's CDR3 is CASSLFDEQFF. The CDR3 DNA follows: TGTGCCAGCAGTTTATTCGATGAGCAGTTCTTC.

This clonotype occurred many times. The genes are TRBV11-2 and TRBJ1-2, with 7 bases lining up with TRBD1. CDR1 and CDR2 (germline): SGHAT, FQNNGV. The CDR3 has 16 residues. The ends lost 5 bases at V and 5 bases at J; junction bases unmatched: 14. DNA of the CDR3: TGTGCCAGCAGCGAGTCCACAGGGGAATCCGCATATGGCTACACCTTC. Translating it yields CASSESTGESAYGYTF.

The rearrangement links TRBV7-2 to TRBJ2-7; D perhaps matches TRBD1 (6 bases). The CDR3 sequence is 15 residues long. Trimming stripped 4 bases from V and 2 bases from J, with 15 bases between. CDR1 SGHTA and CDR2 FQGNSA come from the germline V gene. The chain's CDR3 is CASSYQQGRTYEQYF. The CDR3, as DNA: TGTGCCAGCAGCTACCAACAGGGTCGCACCTACGAGCAGTACTTC. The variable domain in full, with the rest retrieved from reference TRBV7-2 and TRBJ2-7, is GAGVSQSPSNKVTEKGKDVELRCDPISGHTALYWYRQSLGQGLEFLIYFQGNSAPDKSGLPSDRFSAERTGGSVSTLTIQRTQQEDSAVYLCASSYQQGRTYEQYFGPGTRLTVT.

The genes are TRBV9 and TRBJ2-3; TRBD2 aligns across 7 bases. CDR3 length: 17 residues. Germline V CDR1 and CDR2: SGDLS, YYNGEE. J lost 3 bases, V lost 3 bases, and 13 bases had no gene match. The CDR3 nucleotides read TGTGCCAGCAGCGGGATCCTAGCGGCGACCGGGACAGATACGCAGTATTTT. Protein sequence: CASSGILAATGTDTQYF.

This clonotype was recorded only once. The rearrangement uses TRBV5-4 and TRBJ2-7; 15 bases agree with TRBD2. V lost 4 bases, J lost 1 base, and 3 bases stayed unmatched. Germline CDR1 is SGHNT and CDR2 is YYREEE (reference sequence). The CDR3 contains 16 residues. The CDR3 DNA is TGTGCCAGCAGCCCCGGACTAGCGGGAGGGTCCTACGAGCAGTACTTC. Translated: CASSPGLAGGSYEQYF.

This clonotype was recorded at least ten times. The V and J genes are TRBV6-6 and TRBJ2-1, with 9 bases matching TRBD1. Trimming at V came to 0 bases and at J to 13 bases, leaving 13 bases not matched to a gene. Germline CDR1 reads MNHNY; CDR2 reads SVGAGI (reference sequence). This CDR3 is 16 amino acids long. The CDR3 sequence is CASSYSLTGGPREQFF. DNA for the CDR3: TGTGCCAGCAGTTACTCGTTGACAGGGGGGCCTAGGGAACAGTTCTTC.

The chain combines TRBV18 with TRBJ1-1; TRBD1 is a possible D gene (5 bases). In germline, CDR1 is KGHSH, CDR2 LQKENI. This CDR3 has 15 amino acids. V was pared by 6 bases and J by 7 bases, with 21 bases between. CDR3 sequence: CASSPITGTGNEAFF. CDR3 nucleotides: TGTGCCAGCTCCCCTATAACCGGGACGGGGAATGAAGCTTTCTTT. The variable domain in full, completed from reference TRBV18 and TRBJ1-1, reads NAGVMQNPRHLVRRRGQEARLRCSPMKGHSHVYWYRQLPEEGLKFMVYLQKENIIDESGMPKERFSAEFPKEGPSILRIQQVVRGDSAAYFCASSPITGTGNEAFFGQGTRLTVV.

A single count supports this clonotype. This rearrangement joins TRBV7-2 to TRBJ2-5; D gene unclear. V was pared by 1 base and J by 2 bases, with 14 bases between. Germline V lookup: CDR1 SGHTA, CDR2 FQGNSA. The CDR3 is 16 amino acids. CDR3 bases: TGTGCCAGCAGCTTAGAACCGGGCCCCCCTCAAGAGACCCAGTACTTC. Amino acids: CASSLEPGPPQETQYF.

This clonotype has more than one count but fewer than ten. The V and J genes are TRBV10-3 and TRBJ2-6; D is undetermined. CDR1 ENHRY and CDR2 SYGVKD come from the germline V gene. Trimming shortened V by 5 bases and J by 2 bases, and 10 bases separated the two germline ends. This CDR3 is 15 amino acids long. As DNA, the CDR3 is TGTGCCATCAGTTCTGGCTCACCTGGGGCCAACGTCCTGACTTTC. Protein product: CAISSGSPGANVLTF.

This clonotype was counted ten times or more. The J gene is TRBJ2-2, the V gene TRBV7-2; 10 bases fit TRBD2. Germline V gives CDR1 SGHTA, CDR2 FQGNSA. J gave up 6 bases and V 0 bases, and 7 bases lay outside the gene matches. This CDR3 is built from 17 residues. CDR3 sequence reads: CASSLARLAGAPGELFF. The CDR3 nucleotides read TGTGCCAGCAGCTTAGCGCGACTAGCGGGTGCTCCCGGGGAGCTGTTTTTT.

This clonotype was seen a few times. CDR3 sequence reads: CASSSSFYGYTF. Written as DNA, the CDR3 is TGTGCCAGCAGTTCGTCTTTCTATGGCTACACCTTC. The chain joins TRBV3-1 to TRBJ1-2, with no clear D. Deletions cut 6 bases from V and 4 bases from J, with 9 bases between. CDR1 is LGHDT, CDR2 YNNKEL, per germline (reference sequence). CDR3 size: 12 residues. The complete variable domain, with remaining parts taken from reference TRBV3-1 and TRBJ1-2, reads DTAVSQTPKYLVTQMGNDKSIKCEQNLGHDTMYWYKQDSKKFLKIMFSYNNKELIINETVPNRFSPKSPDKAHLNLHINSLELGDSAVYFCASSSSFYGYTFGSGTRLTVV.

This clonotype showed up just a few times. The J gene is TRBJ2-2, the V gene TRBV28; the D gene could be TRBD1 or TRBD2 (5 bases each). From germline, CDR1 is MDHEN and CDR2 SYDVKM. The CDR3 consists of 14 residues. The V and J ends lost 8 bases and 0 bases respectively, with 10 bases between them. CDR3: CASYGTANTGELFF. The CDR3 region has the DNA TGTGCCAGCTACGGGACGGCGAACACCGGGGAGCTGTTTTTT.

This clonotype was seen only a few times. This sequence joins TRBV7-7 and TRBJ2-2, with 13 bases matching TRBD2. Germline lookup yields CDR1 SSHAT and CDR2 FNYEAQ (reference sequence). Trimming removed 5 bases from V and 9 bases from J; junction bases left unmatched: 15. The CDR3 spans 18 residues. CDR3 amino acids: CASSPGLAGVQAHRELFF. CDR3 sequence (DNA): TGTGCCAGCAGCCCAGGACTAGCGGGAGTTCAAGCCCACCGGGAGCTGTTTTTT.

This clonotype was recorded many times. CDR3 residues: CASSPRDRADTEAFF. CDR3 in DNA: TGTGCCAGCAGCCCTAGGGACAGGGCCGACACTGAAGCTTTCTTT. This chain joins TRBV21-1 and TRBJ1-1; the table names TRBD1, a call not compared with the DNA. TRBV21-1 represents a pseudogene. CDR3 length: 15 amino acids.

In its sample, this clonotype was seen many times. CDR3 amino acids: CSALTGVTDTQYF. The CDR3 DNA is TGCAGTGCTTTAACAGGGGTTACAGATACGCAGTATTTT. J is TRBJ2-3 and V is TRBV20-1, with TRBD1 identical over 7 bases. With V trimmed by 5 bases and J by 3 bases, 5 bases remained unmatched. The CDR3 length is 13 residues. Germline values: CDR1 DFQATT, CDR2 SNEGSKA (reference sequence).

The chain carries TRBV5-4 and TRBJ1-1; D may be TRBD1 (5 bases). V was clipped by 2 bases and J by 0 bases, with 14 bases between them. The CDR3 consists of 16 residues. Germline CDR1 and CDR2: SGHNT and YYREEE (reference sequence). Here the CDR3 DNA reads TGTGCCAGCAGCTTTGGTAGGGGAAGATTGAACACTGAAGCTTTCTTT. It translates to CASSFGRGRLNTEAFF.

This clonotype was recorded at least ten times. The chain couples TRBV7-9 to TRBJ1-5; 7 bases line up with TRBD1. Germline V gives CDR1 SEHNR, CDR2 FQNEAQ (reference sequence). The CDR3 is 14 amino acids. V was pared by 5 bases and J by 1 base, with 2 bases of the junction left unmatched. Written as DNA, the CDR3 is TGTGCCAGCAGCGGACAGGACAGCAATCAGCCCCAGCATTTT. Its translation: CASSGQDSNQPQHF.

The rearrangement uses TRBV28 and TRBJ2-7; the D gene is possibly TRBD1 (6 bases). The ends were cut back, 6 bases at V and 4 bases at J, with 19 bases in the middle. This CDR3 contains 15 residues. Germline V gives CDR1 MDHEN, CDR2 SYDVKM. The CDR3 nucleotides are TGTGCCAGCAGCCTACTCGACAGGATTGATTACGAGCAGTACTTC. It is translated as CASSLLDRIDYEQYF.

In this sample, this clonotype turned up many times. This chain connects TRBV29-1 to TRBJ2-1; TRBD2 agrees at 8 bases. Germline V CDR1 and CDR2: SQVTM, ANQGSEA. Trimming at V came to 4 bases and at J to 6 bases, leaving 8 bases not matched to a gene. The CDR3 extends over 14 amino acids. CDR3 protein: CSVATGGGGNEQFF. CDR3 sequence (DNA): TGCAGCGTTGCTACCGGGGGGGGAGGCAATGAGCAGTTCTTC.

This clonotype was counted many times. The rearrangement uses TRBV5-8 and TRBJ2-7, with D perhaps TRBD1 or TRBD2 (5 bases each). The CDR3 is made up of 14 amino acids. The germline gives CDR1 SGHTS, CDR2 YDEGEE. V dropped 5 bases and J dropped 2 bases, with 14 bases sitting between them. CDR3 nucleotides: TGTGCCAGCAGTAAGGGACCGTCGACCTACGAGCAGTACTTC. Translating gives CASSKGPSTYEQYF.

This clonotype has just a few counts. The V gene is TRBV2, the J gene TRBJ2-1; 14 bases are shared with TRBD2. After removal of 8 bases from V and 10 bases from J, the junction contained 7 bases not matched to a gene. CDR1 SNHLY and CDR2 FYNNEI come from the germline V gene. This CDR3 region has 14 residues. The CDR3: CASGGTSGRGEQFF. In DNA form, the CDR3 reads TGTGCCAGCGGAGGGACTAGCGGGAGAGGCGAGCAGTTCTTC.